This T cell receptor (beta chain) originates from a study of T cell responses to AZD1222 COVID-19 vaccine. Study results and limitations: Just a handful of AZD1222 recipients were seropositive at baseline.

Remarks on this clone: Antigen unknown.

Produced via immunoSEQ multiplex PCR; TCRdb's table is partial and in-frame only. This repertoire shows some 130,000 clones, roughly 88% found once; its top ten account for under 2%. The germline V gene has CDR1 LNHDA and CDR2 SQIVND (reference sequence). Unmatched junction bases numbered 8, after V lost 7 bases and J lost 0 bases. There are 16 residues in the CDR3. This sequence was found in an adult in good health. The gene calls are TRBV19 and TRBJ1-3; 8 nucleotides agree with TRBD1. Sequences were derived from peripheral blood, sampled on day 0 of AZD1222 vaccination. CDR3: CASTETGARSGNTIYF. The DNA for the CDR3 is TGTGCCAGTACCGAGACAGGGGCTCGCTCTGGAAACACCATATATTTT.